Presented here are 6 T cell receptor delta chains from one specimen sequenced in a study of γδ T cells in repeated Plasmodium falciparum infection. TCRdb re-analyzed the multiplex PCR reads via CATT. This sample has about 51,000 delta-chain clones, with roughly 1.9% found just once. Vgamma9/Vdelta2+ and Vdelta2-negative gammadelta T cells were flow-sorted from PBMC for bulk sequencing. Input material: gamma-delta T cells from blood. Receptor source: a pool of human donors (malaria-infected and uninfected, not separated).

In this sample, this clone turned up many times. The protein held in TCRdb is that of a much larger clone and does not match this DNA's translation at residue 8, likely because of a read error; the protein shown is translated from the DNA. This chain uses TRDV3 with TRDJ1; TRDD3 aligns across 8 bases. This CDR3 contains 13 residues. With 5 bases clipped from V and 7 bases from J, the junction kept 12 bases outside the gene matches. The germline V gene encodes CDR1 TVYSNPD and CDR2 GDNSRS (reference sequence). Here the CDR3 reads CAHSPLGALKLIF. The DNA of the CDR3 is TGTGCCCACAGCCCACTGGGGGCACTTAAACTCATCTTT.

Comment on this clone: TCRdb's protein, taken from a much larger clone, differs from this DNA's translation at residue 9, likely owing to a read error; the protein displayed comes from the DNA. This chain connects TRDV2 to TRDJ1, with TRDD3 as a possible D gene (5 bases). TCRdb supplies no J gene; here it was assigned by aligning the nucleotide sequence to germline. This CDR3 has 15 residues. Deletions cut 0 bases from V and 5 bases from J, with 15 bases between. CDR1 is GEAIGNYY, CDR2 EKD, per germline. This CDR3 is CACDTVEGTRDKLIF. The DNA of the CDR3 is TGTGCCTGTGACACCGTGGAGGGGACACGGGATAAACTCATCTTT.

About this clone itself: This likely came from a read error, as a far larger clone is one base away. The same CDR3 also results from other DNA sequences found in this sample. The genes are TRAV38-2/DV8 and TRDJ1; D is possibly TRDD3 (5 bases). TCRdb records no J gene; here it was assigned by comparing the DNA to germline. Germline assignment: CDR1 TSESDYY and CDR2 QEAYKQQN. Trimming removed 6 bases from V and 7 bases from J, with 37 bases in between. The CDR3 runs to 20 residues. The CDR3 loop reads CAYIGSGSTPGRWWGLKLIF. In nucleotides, the CDR3 is TGTGCTTATATAGGTAGCGGGAGTACTCCAGGCCGGTGGTGGGGCCTTAAACTCATCTTT.

This clone was seen a handful of times. Only one base separates this from a far larger clonotype, so it likely reflects a read error. Other nucleotide sequences in the sample specify the same CDR3. CDR3 sequence: CALDIHDVRRWGILWRFTDKLIF. The CDR3 nucleotides read TGTGCCTTAGATATTCACGATGTAAGGAGGTGGGGGATACTTTGGAGGTTCACCGATAAACTCATCTTT. V and J are TRDV3 and TRDJ1, with 10 bases that match TRDD3. TCRdb gives no J gene; it was assigned here by matching the DNA to germline. V shed 3 bases and J 1 base; nucleotides not matched to a gene: 32. In germline, CDR1 is TVYSNPD, CDR2 GDNSRS (reference sequence). This CDR3 has 23 residues.

This clone came up a few times. The translation of this DNA and the TCRdb protein of a much larger clone differ at residue 11, probably owing to a read error; the protein shown here is translated from the DNA. V is TRDV1 and J is TRDJ1, with 10 bases matching TRDD3. Germline CDR1 reads TSWWSYY; CDR2 reads QGS. This CDR3 region has 15 residues. The CDR3 spells CALATGGSSTGKLIF. CDR3 nucleotides: TGTGCTCTTGCAACTGGGGGATCGAGCACCGGTAAACTCATCTTT.

This clone was seen more than once but under ten times. A far larger clone is one base from this, pointing to a likely read error. At the DNA level, this CDR3 is encoded by other sequences in the same sample as well. The J gene is TRDJ1, the V gene TRDV2; D remains ambiguous. TCRdb leaves out the J gene; it was filled in here by matching the DNA to germline. Per germline, CDR1 GEAIGNYY and CDR2 EKD. The CDR3 is 17 residues long. Trimming shortened V by 0 bases and J by 0 bases, and 16 bases separated the two germline ends. The CDR3 DNA is TGTGCCTGTGACACCGTCGCCAGCGACCCGTACACCGATAAACTCATCTTT. This codes for CACDTVASDPYTDKLIF.